The clone carrying this T cell receptor beta chain turned up a few times. Its antigen is unknown. Amplification used 60 Vbeta primers and 13 Jbeta primers. Clones were read by immunoSEQ multiplex PCR, and TCRdb kept only the in-frame ones, dropping some. The data show 95,000 to 150,000 clones, roughly three fifths seen once. CDR3 length: 15 amino acids. Germline V gene lookup returns CDR1 SGHRS and CDR2 YFSETQ. The V and J ends lost 4 bases and 5 bases, in that order; junction bases with no gene match: 7. The donors were healthy bone marrow donors. The data were taken from a study of cytomegalovirus exposure and HLA in healthy donors. Study findings and constraints: Despite most TCR sequences being rare, some public TCRs occurred in many donors.

The source material was PBMCs. This receptor was obtained from a young man in good health and CMV-seronegative. The genes are TRBV5-1 and TRBJ2-2; 8 bases line up with TRBD2. CDR3 residues: CASSRWTSWTGELFF. CDR3 nucleotide sequence: TGCGCCAGCAGCCGGTGGACTAGCTGGACCGGGGAGCTGTTTTTT.